This is a list of T cell receptor beta chains from one sample in a study of T cell repertoires in cytomegalovirus infection. TCRdb recomputed calls from the reads with MiXCR, one row per CDR3 protein. This sample has approximately 600,000 distinct CDR3 sequences, with 40% found just once. The antigens for these receptors are not known. This sample comprised cultured PBMCs, obtained from culture after CMV antigen stimulation. These receptor sequences come from a human donor in good health (CMV status not recorded). Some clones in this sample may be carry-over from other donors' samples. The CDR3 runs from the conserved cysteine through the conserved F or W. The D gene is left open where the match is weak. Clone size appears in some rows only: once, few, many, or a class for an expanded clone.

d_call	v_call	j_call	clone_size	cdr3_aa	cdr3_nt
NA	TRBV5-1	TRBJ1-1	once	CASSPPGSGRTEAFF	TGCGCCAGCAGCCCCCCCGGTTCGGGGAGGACTGAAGCTTTCTTT
TRBD1	TRBV6-1	TRBJ2-7	many	CASSRTGGGGEQYF	TGTGCCAGCAGTCGGACAGGGGGCGGGGGCGAGCAGTACTTC
NA	TRBV7-2	TRBJ2-7	few	CASSPVISSYEQYF	TGTGCCAGCAGCCCAGTGATCAGCTCCTACGAGCAGTACTTC
NA	TRBV3-1	TRBJ2-7	few	CASSQGADPSYEQYF	TGTGCCAGCAGCCAAGGGGCAGATCCCTCCTACGAGCAGTACTTC
TRBD2	TRBV6-2/TRBV6-3	TRBJ2-2	few	CASRPSGRRTGELFF	TGTGCCAGCAGACCTAGCGGGAGACGTACCGGGGAGCTGTTTTTT
NA	TRBV7-2	TRBJ1-5	NA	CASSPVSGPLNQPQHF	TGTGCCAGCAGCCCCGTATCGGGGCCCCTAAATCAGCCCCAGCATTTT
TRBD2	TRBV10-3	TRBJ2-5	few	CAISEPGLAEKETQYF	TGTGCCATCAGTGAGCCGGGACTAGCGGAGAAAGAGACCCAGTACTTC
TRBD1	TRBV6-1	TRBJ1-5	NA	CASRRQGYSNQPQHF	TGTGCCAGCAGACGACAGGGCTATAGCAATCAGCCCCAGCATTTT
TRBD2	TRBV6-8	TRBJ2-2	few	CASSYGGDTGELFF	TGTGCCAGCAGTTATGGGGGGGACACCGGGGAGCTGTTTTTT
TRBD1	TRBV10-3	TRBJ1-2	NA	CAIRPDREVGYTF	TGTGCCATCCGCCCTGACAGGGAAGTTGGCTACACCTTC
NA	TRBV11-2	TRBJ2-7	many	CASRNIGPSYEQYF	TGTGCCAGCAGGAACATCGGCCCCTCCTACGAGCAGTACTTC
NA	TRBV6-2/TRBV6-3	TRBJ1-5	few	CASSKTNQPQHF	TGTGCCAGCAGTAAGACTAATCAGCCCCAGCATTTT
NA	TRBV3-1	TRBJ1-3	few	CASSQASSFSGNTIYF	TGTGCCAGCAGCCAAGCGAGTTCCTTCTCTGGAAACACCATATATTTT
NA	TRBV7-9	TRBJ2-1	NA	CASSSRGAGTYNEQFF	TGTGCCAGCAGCTCCCGCGGAGCGGGCACCTACAATGAGCAGTTCTTC
NA	TRBV7-2	TRBJ2-5	few	CASSPRRSFQETQYF	TGTGCCAGCAGCCCACGTCGCAGCTTTCAAGAGACCCAGTACTTC
NA	TRBV27	TRBJ2-7	NA	CASSLRDSLYEQYF	TGTGCCAGCAGTCTCCGGGACTCGCTGTACGAGCAGTACTTC
NA	TRBV7-2	TRBJ2-3	few	CASSLARDTDTQYF	TGTGCCAGCAGCTTAGCCAGGGACACAGATACGCAGTATTTT
NA	TRBV10-3	TRBJ2-2	NA	CAISEWAETGELFF	TGTGCCATCAGTGAGTGGGCCGAAACCGGGGAGCTGTTTTTT
NA	TRBV12-3/TRBV12-4	TRBJ1-3	NA	CASSPFSHRYSGNTIYF	TGTGCCAGCAGTCCCTTTTCCCACCGCTACTCTGGAAACACCATATATTTT
NA	TRBV7-6	TRBJ2-7	few	CASSPTPHIVGYEQYF	TGTGCCAGCAGCCCCACCCCCCACATCGTGGGGTACGAGCAGTACTTC
NA	TRBV4-2	TRBJ2-3	NA	CASSPKTSLGLTDTQYF	TGTGCCAGCAGCCCAAAAACCTCGCTAGGCTTGACAGATACGCAGTATTTT
TRBD2	TRBV11-2	TRBJ2-5	few	CASSPTSGRDQETQYF	TGTGCCAGCAGCCCAACTAGCGGGAGAGACCAAGAGACCCAGTACTTC
TRBD2	TRBV5-1	TRBJ2-1	NA	CASSLGGLGGNEQFF	TGCGCCAGCAGCTTGGGGGGACTAGGGGGAAATGAGCAGTTCTTC
NA	TRBV29-1	TRBJ1-1	NA	CSAGRMNTEAFF	TGCAGCGCCGGACGGATGAACACTGAAGCTTTCTTT
TRBD1	TRBV7-2	TRBJ1-6	once	CASSLAGQGTGSPLHF	TGTGCCAGCAGCTTGGCGGGACAGGGAACGGGGTCACCCCTCCACTTT
NA	TRBV7-9	TRBJ1-2	once	CASSLSRDYHGYTF	TGTGCCAGCAGCTTATCCAGGGACTATCATGGCTACACCTTC